The clone carrying this T cell receptor beta chain was seen ten or more times. Its target is not known. Samples came from axillary lymph nodes draining the breast cancer. The entry originates in a study of breast tumors, draining lymph nodes, adjacent tissues. General study points: Compared with lymph nodes, tumors were less diverse; compared with nontumor tissue, more.

MiXCR, run by TCRdb on the multiplex PCR reads, gives a single entry per CDR3 protein. The sample carries around 130,000 distinct CDR3 sequences, around 20% recorded once. Material: axillary lymph node tissue. The receptor was derived from a female donor with breast cancer. Some clones in this sample may be carry-over from other donors' samples.

In nucleotides, the CDR3 is TGCGCCAGCAGCTTGGGGGACTACAATGAGCAGTTCTTC. Residues: CASSLGDYNEQFF. V and J are TRBV5-1 and TRBJ2-1; no definite D call. The CDR3 runs to 13 residues. V was clipped by 0 bases and J by 3 bases, with 4 bases between them. Per the germline V gene, CDR1 is SGHRS and CDR2 is YFSETQ. Based on the CDR3 plus reference TRBV5-1 and TRBJ2-1, the full variable domain is KAGVTQTPRYLIKTRGQQVTLSCSPISGHRSVSWYQQTPGQGLQFLFEYFSETQRNKGNFPGRFSGRQFSNSRSEMNVSTLELGDSALYLCASSLGDYNEQFFGPGTRLTVL.